A selection of T cell receptor beta chains follows, all from one sample in a study of T cell responses to AZD1222 COVID-19 vaccine. TCRdb's table, derived via immunoSEQ multiplex PCR, lists solely in-frame clones and lacks some. The sample consists of around 160,000 clones, around nine tenths of them appearing once. The sequences come from peripheral blood, collected on day 0 of AZD1222 vaccination. These receptors all stem from an adult in good health. Each CDR3 is given with its conserved first and last residue. D genes are given only for firm matches. The size of a clone is reported for some rows only, either as once, few or many, or as a class for expanded clones.

V gene: TRBV6-5; D gene: TRBD1; J gene: TRBJ1-5; clone size: NA; CDR3 DNA: TGTGCCAGCAGCAGGGGGAAGGGGAATCAGCCCCAGCATTTT; CDR3 protein: CASSRGKGNQPQHF
V gene: TRBV7-2; D gene: NA; J gene: TRBJ1-1; clone size: NA; CDR3 DNA: TGTGCCAGCAGCCGGCAGAACACTGAAGCTTTCTTT; CDR3 protein: CASSRQNTEAFF
V gene: TRBV6-5; D gene: NA; J gene: TRBJ2-1; clone size: once; CDR3 DNA: TGTGCCAGCTCGTATCTAGCGAACGATGAGCAGTTCTTC; CDR3 protein: CASSYLANDEQFF
V gene: TRBV27; D gene: TRBD1; J gene: TRBJ1-6; clone size: NA; CDR3 DNA: TGTGCCAGCAGGATGGATGGGACAGGGCTCAATTCACCCCTCCACTTT; CDR3 protein: CASRMDGTGLNSPLHF
V gene: TRBV28; D gene: TRBD1; J gene: TRBJ1-1; clone size: NA; CDR3 DNA: TGTGCCAGCCGAAGACGACAGGGGGACACTGAAGCTTTCTTT; CDR3 protein: CASRRRQGDTEAFF
V gene: TRBV4-3; D gene: NA; J gene: TRBJ2-2; clone size: NA; CDR3 DNA: TGCGCCAGCAGTCTGACCCACGAACTTTCCGGGGAGCTGTTTTTT; CDR3 protein: CASSLTHELSGELFF
V gene: TRBV5-1; D gene: NA; J gene: TRBJ1-3; clone size: NA; CDR3 DNA: TGCGCCAGCAGCTGGAGCGGGGACTCTGGAAACACCATATATTTT; CDR3 protein: CASSWSGDSGNTIYF
V gene: TRBV28; D gene: NA; J gene: TRBJ1-2; clone size: NA; CDR3 DNA: TGTGCCAGCAGTTTAGTCGGAGGGCCCGTCTATGGCTACACCTTC; CDR3 protein: CASSLVGGPVYGYTF
V gene: TRBV10-3; D gene: NA; J gene: TRBJ1-6; clone size: NA; CDR3 DNA: TGTGCCATCAGGGGAGCTTATAATTCACCCCTCCACTTT; CDR3 protein: CAIRGAYNSPLHF
V gene: TRBV21-1; D gene: NA; J gene: TRBJ2-5; clone size: once; CDR3 DNA: TGTGCCAGCAGCCCAGGGGACAGGGCCTTTTGGGAGACCCAGTACTTC; CDR3 protein: CASSPGDRAFWETQYF
V gene: TRBV15; D gene: NA; J gene: TRBJ1-2; clone size: NA; CDR3 DNA: TGTGCCACCAGCAGAGATTCATACAAGATTGAGGTGGATGGCTACACCTTC; CDR3 protein: CATSRDSYKIEVDGYTF
V gene: TRBV27; D gene: TRBD2; J gene: TRBJ2-7; clone size: NA; CDR3 DNA: TGTGCCAGCAGGATCTTAGCGGGAGCTGACGAGCAGTACTTC; CDR3 protein: CASRILAGADEQYF
V gene: TRBV6-5; D gene: NA; J gene: TRBJ2-7; clone size: NA; CDR3 DNA: TGTGCCAGCACGGGGGTTCAATACTCCTACGAGCAGTACTTC; CDR3 protein: CASTGVQYSYEQYF
V gene: TRBV7-7; D gene: TRBD2; J gene: TRBJ2-2; clone size: NA; CDR3 DNA: TGTGCCAGCAGCCCAGCGGGACTGGCCGGGGAGCTGTTTTTT; CDR3 protein: CASSPAGLAGELFF
V gene: TRBV11-3; D gene: NA; J gene: TRBJ2-4; clone size: NA; CDR3 DNA: TGTGCCAGCAGCCTGGAGAATACAAACATTCAGTACTTC; CDR3 protein: CASSLENTNIQYF
V gene: TRBV9; D gene: NA; J gene: TRBJ2-2; clone size: NA; CDR3 DNA: TGTGCCAGCACCTTAGGTAGGCACAACACCGGGGAGCTGTTTTTT; CDR3 protein: CASTLGRHNTGELFF
V gene: TRBV7-9; D gene: NA; J gene: TRBJ1-1; clone size: NA; CDR3 DNA: TGTGCCAGCAGCTTAGAAGGGTTTGAAACTGAAGCTTTCTTT; CDR3 protein: CASSLEGFETEAFF
V gene: TRBV21-1; D gene: NA; J gene: TRBJ1-4; clone size: NA; CDR3 DNA: TGTGCCAGCAGCTCAATTCGGGCTTCACTTAATGAAAAACTGTTTTTT; CDR3 protein: CASSSIRASLNEKLFF
V gene: TRBV18; D gene: NA; J gene: TRBJ1-3; clone size: NA; CDR3 DNA: TGTGCCAGCTCACCAGGGCAGCCCAGCTCTGGAAACACCATATATTTT; CDR3 protein: CASSPGQPSSGNTIYF
V gene: TRBV24-1; D gene: NA; J gene: TRBJ2-2; clone size: few; CDR3 DNA: TGTGCCACCAGATCCGGGACGGACACCGGGGAGCTGTTTTTT; CDR3 protein: CATRSGTDTGELFF
V gene: TRBV6-1; D gene: NA; J gene: TRBJ1-6; clone size: NA; CDR3 DNA: TGTGCCAGCAGTGAAGCAGGGGTTTATTCACCCCTCCACTTT; CDR3 protein: CASSEAGVYSPLHF
V gene: TRBV5-1; D gene: NA; J gene: TRBJ1-2; clone size: few; CDR3 DNA: TGCGCCAGCAGCTTATTGGACAGTAACTATGGCTACACCTTC; CDR3 protein: CASSLLDSNYGYTF
V gene: TRBV7-2; D gene: NA; J gene: TRBJ2-7; clone size: NA; CDR3 DNA: TGTGCCAGCAGCTTAGAACCGGGACCCACGAGGGAGCAGTACTTC; CDR3 protein: CASSLEPGPTREQYF
V gene: TRBV5-1; D gene: NA; J gene: TRBJ2-5; clone size: few; CDR3 DNA: TGCGCCAGCAGCTCAGGGGAGACCCAGTACTTC; CDR3 protein: CASSSGETQYF
V gene: TRBV28; D gene: NA; J gene: TRBJ1-2; clone size: NA; CDR3 DNA: TGTGCCAGCAGTTTATCCAGTTTCTATGGCTACACCTTC; CDR3 protein: CASSLSSFYGYTF
V gene: TRBV7-2; D gene: TRBD1; J gene: TRBJ1-6; clone size: NA; CDR3 DNA: TGTGCCAGCAGCTCCGACAGGGGAGTTTCACCCCTCCACTTT; CDR3 protein: CASSSDRGVSPLHF
V gene: TRBV13; D gene: TRBD2; J gene: TRBJ2-7; clone size: NA; CDR3 DNA: TGTGCCAGCAGCTTTAGCGGGAGCTACGAGCAGTACTTC; CDR3 protein: CASSFSGSYEQYF
V gene: TRBV6-5; D gene: NA; J gene: TRBJ2-5; clone size: NA; CDR3 DNA: TGTGCCAGCAGTCCCCCAGTTAGCGCCCAAGAGACCCAGTACTTC; CDR3 protein: CASSPPVSAQETQYF
V gene: TRBV4-1; D gene: TRBD1; J gene: TRBJ2-2; clone size: NA; CDR3 DNA: TGCGCCAGCAGCCAAGTGGACAGGCGATCCGGGGAGCTGTTTTTT; CDR3 protein: CASSQVDRRSGELFF
V gene: TRBV4-3; D gene: TRBD1; J gene: TRBJ1-3; clone size: NA; CDR3 DNA: TGCGCCAGCAGCCAAGGGGGGACAGGCCCTGGAAACACCATATATTTT; CDR3 protein: CASSQGGTGPGNTIYF
V gene: TRBV4-1; D gene: TRBD1; J gene: TRBJ1-1; clone size: NA; CDR3 DNA: TGCGCCAGCAGCCAGCCGGGACAGGGGAACACTGAAGCTTTCTTT; CDR3 protein: CASSQPGQGNTEAFF
V gene: TRBV3-1/TRBV3-2; D gene: TRBD1; J gene: TRBJ1-1; clone size: NA; CDR3 DNA: TGTGCCAGCACCTATGGACAGGCGAACACTGAAGCTTTCTTT; CDR3 protein: CASTYGQANTEAFF
V gene: TRBV13; D gene: TRBD1; J gene: TRBJ2-7; clone size: NA; CDR3 DNA: TGTGCCAGCAGCTCCGGGACAGCCACTTACGAGCAGTACTTC; CDR3 protein: CASSSGTATYEQYF
V gene: TRBV7-9; D gene: TRBD2; J gene: TRBJ2-1; clone size: NA; CDR3 DNA: TGTGCCAGCAGCTCAGGGACTAGCGGGGGCTTTGACCCAAATGAGCAGTTCTTC; CDR3 protein: CASSSGTSGGFDPNEQFF
V gene: TRBV15; D gene: NA; J gene: TRBJ2-4; clone size: NA; CDR3 DNA: TGTGCCACCAGCAGAGATCGGCAGGGACGCATTCAGTACTTC; CDR3 protein: CATSRDRQGRIQYF
V gene: TRBV6-2/TRBV6-3; D gene: NA; J gene: TRBJ1-4; clone size: NA; CDR3 DNA: TGTGCCAGCAGTTGGAGGGGAGTTAATGAAAAACTGTTTTTT; CDR3 protein: CASSWRGVNEKLFF
V gene: TRBV6-5; D gene: NA; J gene: TRBJ1-2; clone size: NA; CDR3 DNA: TGTGCCAGCATGGCGGCAGCCTATGGCTACACCTTC; CDR3 protein: CASMAAAYGYTF
V gene: TRBV6-5; D gene: NA; J gene: TRBJ2-4; clone size: NA; CDR3 DNA: TGTGCCAGCAGCCGCGGAAAAAACATTCAGTACTTC; CDR3 protein: CASSRGKNIQYF
V gene: TRBV15; D gene: NA; J gene: TRBJ2-7; clone size: few; CDR3 DNA: TGTGCCACCAGCAGAAAGGGACATTTCTACGAGCAGTACTTC; CDR3 protein: CATSRKGHFYEQYF
V gene: TRBV29-1; D gene: NA; J gene: TRBJ1-1; clone size: NA; CDR3 DNA: TGCAGCGTCGGGGGACCTAATGGGAGGACTGAAGCTTTCTTT; CDR3 protein: CSVGGPNGRTEAFF
V gene: TRBV18; D gene: TRBD1; J gene: TRBJ1-2; clone size: NA; CDR3 DNA: TGTGCCAGCTCACCCCTGGGGACAGACAAGTTCTATGGCTACACCTTC; CDR3 protein: CASSPLGTDKFYGYTF
V gene: TRBV5-4; D gene: TRBD2; J gene: TRBJ2-3; clone size: NA; CDR3 DNA: TGTGCCAGCAGCTTGGAGCGGGGACCTAGCACAGATACGCAGTATTTT; CDR3 protein: CASSLERGPSTDTQYF
V gene: TRBV6-6; D gene: NA; J gene: TRBJ1-4; clone size: few; CDR3 DNA: TGTGCCACTAGCGCGGTTAAGGATGAAAAACTGTTTTTT; CDR3 protein: CATSAVKDEKLFF
V gene: TRBV7-9; D gene: TRBD1; J gene: TRBJ2-3; clone size: NA; CDR3 DNA: TGTGCCAGCAGCTTAGCCCCGGGACAGAGCACAGATACGCAGTATTTT; CDR3 protein: CASSLAPGQSTDTQYF
V gene: TRBV9; D gene: NA; J gene: TRBJ2-2; clone size: NA; CDR3 DNA: TGTGCCAGCAGCACCGGGACAACGAACACCGGGGAGCTGTTTTTT; CDR3 protein: CASSTGTTNTGELFF
V gene: TRBV6-6; D gene: TRBD1; J gene: TRBJ1-1; clone size: NA; CDR3 DNA: TGTGCCAGCCTGGGAGGTCAGGGGGCGGGGACTGAAGCTTTCTTT; CDR3 protein: CASLGGQGAGTEAFF
V gene: TRBV12-3/TRBV12-4; D gene: TRBD1; J gene: TRBJ1-1; clone size: NA; CDR3 DNA: TGTGCCAGCAGCCAGGACAGGGGAAGAGCTTTCTTT; CDR3 protein: CASSQDRGRAFF
V gene: TRBV7-2; D gene: NA; J gene: TRBJ1-2; clone size: NA; CDR3 DNA: TGTGCCAGCAGCTCCCGGACCGGGGATCGCTATGGCTACACCTTC; CDR3 protein: CASSSRTGDRYGYTF
V gene: TRBV5-5; D gene: NA; J gene: TRBJ1-5; clone size: NA; CDR3 DNA: TGTGCCAGCAGCCGGGACACAAATCAGCCCCAGCATTTT; CDR3 protein: CASSRDTNQPQHF
V gene: TRBV27; D gene: NA; J gene: TRBJ2-6; clone size: NA; CDR3 DNA: TGTGCCAGCGGATTCTCTGGGGCCAACGTCCTGACTTTC; CDR3 protein: CASGFSGANVLTF
V gene: TRBV6-2/TRBV6-3; D gene: TRBD2; J gene: TRBJ2-7; clone size: NA; CDR3 DNA: TGTGCCAGCAGTTACCTCAGACTAGCGGGAGTGATCGAGCAGTACTTC; CDR3 protein: CASSYLRLAGVIEQYF
V gene: TRBV6-4; D gene: NA; J gene: TRBJ1-2; clone size: NA; CDR3 DNA: TGTGCCAGCAGTGAACAGGGTTGGGGAACTGGCTACACCTTC; CDR3 protein: CASSEQGWGTGYTF
V gene: TRBV27; D gene: NA; J gene: TRBJ2-7; clone size: NA; CDR3 DNA: TGTGCCAGCAGTTTAGCGGGATCCTACGAGCAGTACTTC; CDR3 protein: CASSLAGSYEQYF